Each of the 14 T cell receptor beta chains below was sequenced from the same sample in a study of shared clonotypes between healthy human individuals. Measured with immunoSEQ multiplex PCR; TCRdb has only the in-frame clones, and not every one. The sample holds 980,000 or so clones, approximately 80% seen once. The sequenced material came from memory CD4+ T cells sorted from blood. Subset reported: CD45RA-negative fraction. Every receptor here comes from a man aged 18-30 years in good health.

This clone was found a few times. Other DNA sequences in the same sample also yield this CDR3. The chain is built from TRBV18 and TRBJ1-1; weak D call: TRBD1 (5 bases). Germline-derived CDR1 and CDR2 are KGHSH and LQKENI. The CDR3 contains 13 residues. Trimming took 2 bases from V and 3 from J, leaving 7 bases between them. CDR3 in DNA: TGTGCCAGCTCACCAGACAGAGACACTGAAGCTTTCTTT. Residues: CASSPDRDTEAFF.

The J gene is TRBJ2-7, the V gene TRBV7-2; D possibly corresponds to TRBD2 (6 bases). V was clipped by 8 bases and J by 2 bases, with 10 bases between them. Germline V lookup: CDR1 SGHTA, CDR2 FQGNSA. The CDR3 is 12 residues long. The CDR3 loop reads CASDRGTYEQYF. CDR3 in DNA: TGTGCCAGCGACCGGGGGACCTACGAGCAGTACTTC.

This clone came up a few times. V is TRBV30 and J is TRBJ1-5, with D possibly matching TRBD1 (6 bases). Looked up from germline, CDR1 is GTSNPN and CDR2 is SVGIG (reference sequence). Trimming took 3 bases from V and 9 from J, leaving 15 bases between them. The CDR3 runs 13 residues. The CDR3 protein is CAWSVTRGSPQHF. The CDR3, as DNA: TGTGCCTGGAGCGTTACCAGGGGTTCGCCCCAGCATTTT.

V is TRBV5-1 and J is TRBJ2-1; no firm D call. From germline, CDR1 is SGHRS and CDR2 YFSETQ. Trimming took 5 bases from V and 8 from J, leaving 17 bases between them. This CDR3 comprises 14 residues. Here the CDR3 DNA reads TGCGCCAGCAGTCCCGCCAATTCTGAGCATGAGCAGTTCTTC. Translated, it gives CASSPANSEHEQFF.

This clone was detected a few times. The J gene is TRBJ2-7, the V gene TRBV27; the match to TRBD2 covers 10 bases. CDR3 length: 18 residues. V was pared by 3 bases and J by 6 bases, with 17 bases of the junction left unmatched. Germline lookup yields CDR1 MNHEY and CDR2 SMNVEV (reference sequence). CDR3 sequence (DNA): TGTGCCAGCAGTTTCTACACGATCAAAGCGGGAGGGCCAAGCGAGCAGTACTTC. This translates into CASSFYTIKAGGPSEQYF.

The genes are TRBV5-1 and TRBJ2-3; weak D call: TRBD2 (5 bases). This CDR3 has 16 residues. The germline V and J ends were trimmed by 4 bases and 4 bases, with 19 bases remaining between them. Germline CDR1 reads SGHRS; CDR2 reads YFSETQ. CDR3: CASSRGSGSSSDTQYF. The CDR3 DNA follows: TGCGCCAGCAGCCGGGGTTCGGGTTCCAGCTCAGATACGCAGTATTTT.

The chain recombines TRBV5-4 with TRBJ2-2; D not certain. Germline V gene data show CDR1 as SGHNT and CDR2 as YYREEE (reference sequence). Trimming took 0 bases from V and 6 from J, leaving 3 bases between them. There are 12 residues in the CDR3. The CDR3 sequence: CASSLEAGELFF. CDR3 DNA: TGTGCCAGCAGCTTGGAGGCCGGGGAGCTGTTTTTT.

This clone appeared a single time. V is TRBV25-1 and J is TRBJ2-1; 11 nucleotides agree with TRBD2. Trimming removed 2 bases from V and 10 bases from J; junction bases left unmatched: 13. The V gene's germline CDR1 is MGHDK and CDR2 SYGVNS. CDR3 length equals 17 residues. In DNA form, the CDR3 reads TGTGCCAGCAGTGAAACTAGCGGGAGTCGCCCTTTTGGAGAGCAGTTCTTC. Translation: CASSETSGSRPFGEQFF.

The rearrangement uses TRBV6-5 and TRBJ1-2; a weak D match, TRBD1 (6 bases). The CDR3 spans 15 residues. From germline, CDR1 is MNHEY and CDR2 SVGAGI. Trimming took off 4 bases at V and 8 bases at J, with 20 bases between the two ends. CDR3 bases: TGTGCCAGCAGTTCTAGAAGGGGGACGGCCACGGGCTACACCTTC. Amino acids: CASSSRRGTATGYTF.

The chain links TRBV1 to TRBJ2-1; no DNA check was done on the table's D call, TRBD1. TRBV1 is annotated as a pseudogene. The CDR3 spans 15 residues. CDR3 sequence reads: CTSSPRTSWHNEQFF. In DNA, the CDR3 is TGCACCAGCAGCCCCCGTACATCTTGGCACAATGAGCAGTTCTTC.

This clone appeared a single time. The rearrangement links TRBV5-1 to TRBJ1-4, with 9 nucleotides matching TRBD1. The CDR3 sequence is 19 residues long. Germline CDR1 is SGHRS and CDR2 is YFSETQ. V shed 2 bases, J shed 7 bases, and the junction held 18 bases outside the gene matches. CDR3 bases: TGCGCCAGCAGCTTAAACATTCTTTTAGGGACAGGGCATTCTGAAAAACTGTTTTTT. This sequence encodes CASSLNILLGTGHSEKLFF.

The V call is TRBV7-9, the J call TRBJ1-2; unclear D gene. CDR1 and CDR2 from the germline V gene are SEHNR and FQNEAQ (reference sequence). V was shortened by 7 bases and J by 8 bases, with 23 bases between the two germline ends. The CDR3 totals 15 residues. The CDR3 here is CASTSGTSGAEGYTF. CDR3 nucleotide sequence: TGTGCCAGCACCTCAGGTACCTCCGGTGCCGAGGGCTACACCTTC.

This chain uses TRBV29-1 with TRBJ1-4, with 8 bases that match TRBD1. With 7 bases clipped from V and 8 bases from J, the junction kept 9 bases outside the gene matches. Looked up from germline, CDR1 is SQVTM and CDR2 is ANQGSEA. This CDR3 spans 13 amino acids. The CDR3 reads CSAAQGAGEKLFF. DNA for the CDR3: TGCAGCGCCGCCCAGGGGGCGGGCGAAAAACTGTTTTTT. The full variable domain, with the rest looked up from reference TRBV29-1 and TRBJ1-4, is SAVISQKPSRDICQRGTSLTIQCQVDSQVTMMFWYRQQPGQSLTLIATANQGSEATYESGFVIDKFPISRPNLTFSTLTVSNMSPEDSSIYLCSAAQGAGEKLFFGSGTQLSVL.

This chain connects TRBV10-3 to TRBJ2-7; D is unresolved. CDR3 length: 11 amino acids. Germline V gives CDR1 ENHRY, CDR2 SYGVKD. Trimming took 8 bases from V and 3 from J, leaving 8 bases between them. The CDR3 DNA is TGTGCCATCGGGGAACGCTACGAGCAGTACTTC. It translates to CAIGERYEQYF.